These 18 T cell receptor beta chains share one sample of origin, sequenced in a study of Graves' ophthalmopathy and Graves' hyperthyroidism. The study amplified TCR beta CDR3 regions using RNA transcripts. Second-round multiplex PCR came after a first-round RT-PCR that employed HTBI primers. One entry per CDR3 protein, called by TCRdb with MiXCR from the multiplex PCR reads. This table has over 500,000 distinct CDR3 sequences, about a fifth appearing once. Sequenced: peripheral blood. All receptors come from a woman between 18 and 29 years old with stable Graves' hyperthyroidism. Some clones in this sample may be carry-over from other donors' samples.

This clonotype has at least ten counts. The genes are TRBV6-1 and TRBJ1-1; no clear D gene. V was cut by 7 bases and J by 2 bases, with 11 bases left in between. In germline, CDR1 is MNHNS, CDR2 SASEGT. The CDR3 runs 13 residues. The CDR3 here is CASNYRENTEAFF. DNA for the CDR3: TGTGCCAGCAACTACCGGGAAAACACTGAAGCTTTCTTT.

The table lists this clonotype with many counts. This chain uses TRBV19 with TRBJ1-2; D is unresolved. Germline CDR1 LNHDA, CDR2 SQIVND (reference sequence). The V end was cut by 6 bases, the J end by 7 bases, with 12 bases between. The CDR3 is made up of 12 amino acids. In DNA form, the CDR3 reads TGTGCCAGTAGCACAAAAACCGGTGGCTACACCTTC. Its protein is CASSTKTGGYTF.

This clonotype was seen many times. This chain connects TRBV19 to TRBJ1-5; D gene unclear. CDR1 LNHDA and CDR2 SQIVND come from the germline V gene (reference sequence). The CDR3 has 13 amino acids. V dropped 3 bases and J dropped 4 bases, with 7 bases sitting between them. The CDR3 loop reads CASSIEGNQPQHF. DNA of the CDR3: TGTGCCAGTAGTATTGAGGGTAATCAGCCCCAGCATTTT. Combining the CDR3 with reference TRBV19 and TRBJ1-5 gives the whole variable domain DGGITQSPKYLFRKEGQNVTLSCEQNLNHDAMYWYRQDPGQGLRLIYYSQIVNDFQKGDIAEGYSVSREKKESFPLTVTSAQKNPTAFYLCASSIEGNQPQHFGDGTRLSIL.

The V call is TRBV3-1, the J call TRBJ1-2, with D perhaps matching TRBD1 (6 bases). V was pared by 5 bases and J by 6 bases, with 13 bases between. The CDR3 covers 13 residues. From germline, CDR1 is LGHDT and CDR2 YNNKEL (reference sequence). The CDR3 sequence: CASSLHNRDGYTF. CDR3 sequence (DNA): TGTGCCAGCAGCTTACATAACAGGGATGGCTACACCTTC.

This chain joins TRBV6-1 and TRBJ2-2; 9 bases are shared with TRBD1. The CDR3 length is 18 residues. Germline V gene lookup returns CDR1 MNHNS and CDR2 SASEGT. The V segment lost 2 bases and the J segment 2 bases; nucleotides outside the gene matches: 9. The CDR3 spells CASSEWLRDRANTGELFF. Here the CDR3 DNA reads TGTGCCAGCAGTGAATGGCTTCGGGACAGGGCCAACACCGGGGAGCTGTTTTTT.

This sequence joins TRBV30 and TRBJ1-2, with no clear D. This CDR3 has 12 residues. Germline V gives CDR1 GTSNPN, CDR2 SVGIG (reference sequence). V was cut by 4 bases and J by 4 bases, with 10 bases left in between. CDR3 protein: CAWKWSPYGYTF. In nucleotides, the CDR3 is TGTGCCTGGAAATGGTCGCCCTATGGCTACACCTTC. Filled out from reference TRBV30 and TRBJ1-2, the complete variable domain reads SQTIHQWPATLVQPVGSPLSLECTVEGTSNPNLYWYRQAAGRGLQLLFYSVGIGQISSEVPQNLSASRPQDRQFILSSKKLLLSDSGFYLCAWKWSPYGYTFGSGTRLTVV.

This clonotype was counted at least ten times. The V gene is TRBV4-2, the J gene TRBJ2-5, with 8 bases lining up with TRBD1. Germline CDR1 reads LGHNA; CDR2 reads YNFKEQ. The CDR3 consists of 16 residues. The V gene end was trimmed by 1 base and the J gene end by 5 bases; junction bases not matched to a gene: 9. CDR3 bases: TGTGCCAGCAGCCAAGCCGCCCAGGGGGCCTCGGAGACCCAGTACTTC. Amino acid sequence: CASSQAAQGASETQYF.

This clonotype showed up many times. The V and J genes are TRBV7-9 and TRBJ1-1, with 7 nucleotides matching TRBD1. CDR1 and CDR2 from the germline V gene are SEHNR and FQNEAQ (reference sequence). V gave up 7 bases and J gave up 2 bases; unmatched junction bases: 10. This CDR3 comprises 15 residues. This CDR3 reads CASNGGGNTNTEAFF. DNA for the CDR3: TGTGCCAGCAATGGAGGGGGCAACACAAACACTGAAGCTTTCTTT.

At least ten counts were recorded for this clonotype. V is TRBV7-2 and J is TRBJ2-5; TRBD2 matches at 10 bases. This CDR3 has 13 residues. With V trimmed by 7 bases and J by 2 bases, 1 base remained unmatched. Germline V gene data show CDR1 as SGHTA and CDR2 as FQGNSA. CDR3 protein: CASNSGGQETQYF. The CDR3 coding sequence is TGTGCCAGCAATAGCGGGGGGCAAGAGACCCAGTACTTC.

This clonotype was found once. V and J are TRBV4-1 and TRBJ1-6; 7 bases map to TRBD1. V dropped 5 bases and J dropped 0; count of bases not matched to a gene: 7. This CDR3 is built from 17 residues. Germline V gives CDR1 MGHRA, CDR2 YSYEKL. The CDR3 coding sequence is TGCGCCAGCAGCTTAGGACAGGCGAGCTCCTATAATTCACCCCTCCACTTT. This sequence encodes CASSLGQASSYNSPLHF.

This chain uses TRBV4-1 with TRBJ1-1; perhaps TRBD1 as D (6 bases). CDR3 size: 13 residues. Trimming took off 3 bases at V and 6 bases at J, with 11 bases between the two ends. CDR1 is MGHRA and CDR2 is YSYEKL in the germline V gene. In DNA, the CDR3 is TGCGCCAGCAGCCACGTTGGGACATCTGAAGCTTTCTTT. Its translation is CASSHVGTSEAFF.

At least ten counts were recorded for this clonotype. This chain connects TRBV20-1 to TRBJ1-5; 7 nucleotides align to TRBD1. In germline, CDR1 is DFQATT, CDR2 SNEGSKA (reference sequence). This CDR3 contains 13 residues. Trimming at V came to 4 bases and at J to 7 bases, leaving 7 bases not matched to a gene. In DNA, the CDR3 is TGCAGTGCTACAACAGGGGTGTTACAGCCCCAGCATTTT. Encoded protein: CSATTGVLQPQHF.

V is TRBV6-2 or TRBV6-3 and J is TRBJ2-2; TRBD1 matches 7 bases. Germline V gene sequence: CDR1 MNHEY, CDR2 SVGEGT. This CDR3 is built from 15 residues. V was clipped by 6 bases and J by 2 bases; unmatched bases: 6. The CDR3 bases are TGTGCCAGCAGGGGCCGACAGGGAAACACCGGGGAGCTGTTTTTT. Encoded protein: CASRGRQGNTGELFF.

There are many counts of this clonotype. The chain is built from TRBV11-2 and TRBJ2-7; D tentatively fits TRBD1 or TRBD2 (5 bases each). Germline CDR1 and CDR2: SGHAT and FQNNGV. The V end was cut by 6 bases, the J end by 5 bases, with 5 bases between. CDR3 size: 10 residues. The CDR3 loop is CASRGDEQYF. The CDR3 coding sequence is TGTGCCAGCAGGGGGGACGAGCAGTACTTC.

This clonotype was counted ten times or more. This chain connects TRBV10-3 to TRBJ2-7; D might be TRBD1 or TRBD2, each matching 7 bases. Germline V gene lookup returns CDR1 ENHRY and CDR2 SYGVKD. V lost 3 bases to trimming and J lost 4 bases, with 16 bases between them. There are 15 residues in the CDR3. The CDR3 is CAISDMGRGGYEQYF. DNA of the CDR3: TGTGCCATCAGTGATATGGGCAGGGGGGGGTACGAGCAGTACTTC.

The chain joins TRBV28 to TRBJ2-5; 7 bases match TRBD2. V lost 1 base and J lost 1; bases outside the gene matches: 3. The length of the CDR3 is 15 residues. In germline, CDR1 is MDHEN, CDR2 SYDVKM. The CDR3 DNA follows: TGTGCCAGCAGTTTATTCCCGGGGGGCCAAGAGACCCAGTACTTC. Its translation: CASSLFPGGQETQYF.

This clonotype was counted a few times. This chain links TRBV28 with TRBJ2-7; no definite D call. CDR3 length equals 15 residues. Trimming shortened V by 6 bases and J by 0 bases, and 15 bases separated the two germline ends. Germline assignment: CDR1 MDHEN and CDR2 SYDVKM. The CDR3 loop reads CASRRPTRFSYEQYF. CDR3 sequence (DNA): TGTGCCAGCAGAAGACCAACGCGCTTCTCCTACGAGCAGTACTTC. The full variable domain, completed using reference TRBV28 and TRBJ2-7, is DVKVTQSSRYLVKRTGEKVFLECVQDMDHENMFWYRQDPGLGLRLIYFSYDVKMKEKGDIPEGYSVSREKKERFSLILESASTNQTSMYLCASRRPTRFSYEQYFGPGTRLTVT.

This clonotype was counted between two and nine times. This chain connects TRBV19 to TRBJ2-7; D tentatively reads TRBD1 or TRBD2 (5 bases each). CDR3 length equals 14 residues. The germline V gene encodes CDR1 LNHDA and CDR2 SQIVND (reference sequence). Trimming stripped 3 bases from V and 5 bases from J, with 14 bases between. The CDR3 DNA is TGTGCCAGTAGTATGGGGCAGGGAGTCGACGAGCAGTACTTC. As protein: CASSMGQGVDEQYF. Full variable domain (outside the CDR3, taken from reference TRBV19 and TRBJ2-7): DGGITQSPKYLFRKEGQNVTLSCEQNLNHDAMYWYRQDPGQGLRLIYYSQIVNDFQKGDIAEGYSVSREKKESFPLTVTSAQKNPTAFYLCASSMGQGVDEQYFGPGTRLTVT.